This entry concerns a single T cell receptor beta chain. This sample is part of a study of monozygotic twins with inflammatory bowel disease. The CDR3 runs to 19 residues. Germline CDR1 and CDR2: SNHLY and FYNNEI. No DNA is given; TCRdb re-called the 5' RACE reads and lists each CDR3 protein once. The sample includes approximately 200,000 distinct CDR3 sequences. The clonotype comes from a human donor with ulcerative colitis or Crohn's disease, or a healthy co-twin of an affected twin (not recorded which). Sample: blood. The chain is built from TRBV2 and TRBJ2-6. The chain's CDR3 is CAIIRTVRNRGAGANVLTF.